These T cell receptor beta chains were read from a single sample in a study of shared clonotypes between healthy human individuals. Measured with immunoSEQ multiplex PCR; TCRdb has only the in-frame clones, and not every one. Seen here are a few hundred thousand clones, 74% observed once, and the top ten hold 10%. The sample was memory CD4+ T cells sorted from blood. The receptors originated from a man younger than 40 in good health. The CDR3 runs from the conserved cysteine through the conserved F or W. A D gene is named only where the DNA matches it firmly. A clone size is listed for some rows: how often the clone was seen (once, few, many), or a class if it is expanded.

CDR3nt: TGCGCCAGCGGACAGGGCATGAATAACTATGGCTACACCTTC; CDR3aa: CASGQGMNNYGYTF; d_gene: TRBD1; abundance: .; v_gene: TRBV5-1; j_gene: TRBJ1-2
CDR3nt: TGTGCCTGGAGTTTAGCCCGTCTCGGCGAGCAGTACTTC; CDR3aa: CAWSLARLGEQYF; d_gene: .; abundance: .; v_gene: TRBV30; j_gene: TRBJ2-7
CDR3nt: TGTGCTAGTGCCTCACGAGGGTTGGGGACCCAGTACTTC; CDR3aa: CASASRGLGTQYF; d_gene: .; abundance: .; v_gene: TRBV12-5; j_gene: TRBJ2-5
CDR3nt: TGTGCCATCCCGAAGAGTGGACAGTTCTCCTACGAGCAGTACTTC; CDR3aa: CAIPKSGQFSYEQYF; d_gene: .; abundance: .; v_gene: TRBV14; j_gene: TRBJ2-7
CDR3nt: TGCGCCAGCAGCGGACTAGCGAATAAAGAGACCCAGTACTTC; CDR3aa: CASSGLANKETQYF; d_gene: TRBD2; abundance: .; v_gene: TRBV10-2; j_gene: TRBJ2-5
CDR3nt: TGTGCCACCAGCAGACCGGGACAGGTCGAAAAACTGTTTTTT; CDR3aa: CATSRPGQVEKLFF; d_gene: TRBD1; abundance: .; v_gene: TRBV15; j_gene: TRBJ1-4
CDR3nt: TGTGCCAGCAGTCGTACTACAGGCGGAAACACCATATATTTT; CDR3aa: CASSRTTGGNTIYF; d_gene: .; abundance: .; v_gene: TRBV6-5; j_gene: TRBJ1-3
CDR3nt: TGTGCCAGCAGCCAAGCGTCCTCCAGGGACGTCTACACTGAAGCTTTCTTT; CDR3aa: CASSQASSRDVYTEAFF; d_gene: .; abundance: few; v_gene: TRBV7-9; j_gene: TRBJ1-1
CDR3nt: TGTGCCAGCAGTAAACTGAGGCGTCGGGCCAACGTCCTGACTTTC; CDR3aa: CASSKLRRRANVLTF; d_gene: .; abundance: .; v_gene: TRBV6-7; j_gene: TRBJ2-6
CDR3nt: TGTGCCAGCAGTCCCGGGACGCCCTCAGGGACTAGCGGGAGACCCCCGTACTTC; CDR3aa: CASSPGTPSGTSGRPPYF; d_gene: TRBD2; abundance: .; v_gene: TRBV27; j_gene: TRBJ2-7
CDR3nt: TGTGCCAGCACCCAAGCTGGACCGACTGGTATCTTT; CDR3aa: CASTQAGPTGIF; d_gene: .; abundance: .; v_gene: TRBV28; j_gene: TRBJ1-1
CDR3nt: TGTGCCAGCAGCTCGTTGGTCCAGGGGAGTCAGTATGGCTACACCTTC; CDR3aa: CASSSLVQGSQYGYTF; d_gene: .; abundance: .; v_gene: TRBV4-2; j_gene: TRBJ1-2
CDR3nt: TGCGCCAGCAGCCTGATGACTGGGACGGACACTGAAGCTTTCTTT; CDR3aa: CASSLMTGTDTEAFF; d_gene: .; abundance: many; v_gene: TRBV5-1; j_gene: TRBJ1-1
CDR3nt: TGTGCCAGTAGCTTCGGTACAGGGGGCCGAGATACGCAGTATTTT; CDR3aa: CASSFGTGGRDTQYF; d_gene: TRBD1; abundance: .; v_gene: TRBV19; j_gene: TRBJ2-3
CDR3nt: TGCAGCGTTGAAGGCTCAGGGGTTACCACTGAAGCTTTCTTT; CDR3aa: CSVEGSGVTTEAFF; d_gene: .; abundance: .; v_gene: TRBV29-1; j_gene: TRBJ1-1
CDR3nt: TGCAGCGTTATGGGACAGGGCGTCACAGATACGCAGTATTTT; CDR3aa: CSVMGQGVTDTQYF; d_gene: TRBD1; abundance: few; v_gene: TRBV29-1; j_gene: TRBJ2-3
CDR3nt: TGTGCCAGCAGTGACTCGGTCGGGAGGATGTACAATGAGCAGTTCTTC; CDR3aa: CASSDSVGRMYNEQFF; d_gene: TRBD2; abundance: .; v_gene: TRBV6-4; j_gene: TRBJ2-1
CDR3nt: TGCGCCAGCAGCCGTCAAGGACACAATGAGCAGTTCTTC; CDR3aa: CASSRQGHNEQFF; d_gene: .; abundance: many; v_gene: TRBV4-1; j_gene: TRBJ2-1
CDR3nt: TGTGCCTGGAGTGTATTGAATAACTATGGCTACACCTTC; CDR3aa: CAWSVLNNYGYTF; d_gene: .; abundance: .; v_gene: TRBV30; j_gene: TRBJ1-2
CDR3nt: TGCGCCAGCCCCGAGGGTCGGGCGGGAGGGCGAAGATTGTGGAATACGCAGTATTTT; CDR3aa: CASPEGRAGGRRLWNTQYF; d_gene: TRBD2; abundance: .; v_gene: TRBV5-1; j_gene: TRBJ2-3
CDR3nt: TGTGCCAGCAGCCAGTCGACAGGGTTATCGCCGCCCCAGCATTTT; CDR3aa: CASSQSTGLSPPQHF; d_gene: TRBD1; abundance: .; v_gene: TRBV28; j_gene: TRBJ1-5
CDR3nt: TGTGCCAGCAGCTTGGGCCAGGATACCGGGGAGCTGTTTTTT; CDR3aa: CASSLGQDTGELFF; d_gene: .; abundance: .; v_gene: TRBV5-5; j_gene: TRBJ2-2
CDR3nt: TGTGCCAGCAGTGAATCGGCAGGGGGGGAGACCCAGTACTTC; CDR3aa: CASSESAGGETQYF; d_gene: .; abundance: .; v_gene: TRBV25-1; j_gene: TRBJ2-5